The 26 T cell receptor beta chains reported below all come from one sample, sequenced in a study of memory CD4+ T cells and cytomegalovirus serostatus. The sort gate was single viable CD3+CD4+CD8-CD45RO+ cells for memory CD4+ T cells. Assay: immunoSEQ multiplex PCR; the TCRdb copy retains only in-frame clones and omits some. The top ten hold approximately 1.5% of the sample, which has some 50,000 clones, roughly four fifths seen once. Sequenced material: memory CD4+ T cells from blood. These receptors were taken from an adult in good health and CMV-seronegative.

The chain has TRBV28 and TRBJ2-5, with 7 positions matching TRBD1. Germline CDR1 is MDHEN and CDR2 is SYDVKM. V dropped 7 bases and J dropped 2; count of bases not matched to a gene: 7. The CDR3 consists of 14 residues. CDR3 sequence (DNA): TGTGCCAGCAAAGCAGGGGGTTTACAAGAGACCCAGTACTTC. Amino acids: CASKAGGLQETQYF.

The gene calls are TRBV19 and TRBJ1-3; a possible D gene is TRBD1 (6 bases). V lost 8 bases and J lost 0, with 14 bases in between. Germline CDR1 reads LNHDA; CDR2 reads SQIVND (reference sequence). This CDR3 is built from 15 residues. CDR3 amino acids: CASSPGQYSGNTIYF. Written as DNA, the CDR3 is TGTGCCAGTTCCCCCGGACAGTACTCTGGAAACACCATATATTTT.

The gene calls are TRBV19 and TRBJ2-2; D is uncertain. Germline V gene lookup returns CDR1 LNHDA and CDR2 SQIVND (reference sequence). CDR3 size: 15 residues. V lost 2 bases, J lost 7 bases, and 14 bases lay in between. This CDR3 reads CASSIMLANGGELFF. The CDR3 nucleotides read TGTGCCAGTAGTATAATGTTAGCAAACGGCGGGGAGCTGTTTTTT.

J is TRBJ1-6 and V is TRBV7-9; the D gene is possibly TRBD1 (5 bases). V lost 3 bases and J 9 bases, leaving 12 bases between the germline ends. This CDR3 contains 14 residues. From germline, CDR1 is SEHNR and CDR2 FQNEAQ (reference sequence). The CDR3 protein is CASSFFRVGSPLHF. CDR3 DNA: TGTGCCAGCAGCTTTTTCAGGGTCGGTTCACCCCTCCACTTT.

This clone was detected a few times. The chain carries TRBV5-1 and TRBJ1-5; 7 nucleotides match TRBD1. J was trimmed by 3 bases and V by 0 bases; bases with no gene match: 3. CDR1 and CDR2 (germline): SGHRS, YFSETQ. The CDR3 contains 15 residues. CDR3 amino acids: CASSLDGTDNQPQHF. In nucleotides, the CDR3 is TGCGCCAGCAGCTTGGACGGGACAGACAATCAGCCCCAGCATTTT.

The gene calls are TRBV6-5 and TRBJ1-5, with D possibly matching TRBD1 (6 bases). This CDR3 region has 12 residues. V gave up 6 bases and J gave up 4 bases, with 7 bases separating them. Looked up from germline, CDR1 is MNHEY and CDR2 is SVGAGI. The CDR3 loop reads CASRGTNQPQHF. Here the CDR3 DNA reads TGTGCCAGCAGGGGGACAAATCAGCCCCAGCATTTT.

This clone was detected once. The chain uses TRBV5-1 and TRBJ1-4, with 9 bases that match TRBD1. J lost 7 bases, V lost 2 bases, and 3 bases had no gene match. This CDR3 is 14 amino acids long. CDR1 and CDR2 from the germline V gene are SGHRS and YFSETQ. The chain's CDR3 is CASSFATGGEKLFF. DNA of the CDR3: TGCGCCAGCAGCTTTGCGACAGGGGGTGAAAAACTGTTTTTT.

The V and J genes are TRBV5-1 and TRBJ1-1, with D perhaps TRBD1 (5 bases). Germline V lookup: CDR1 SGHRS, CDR2 YFSETQ. The CDR3 length is 16 residues. The ends were cut back, 4 bases at V and 1 base at J, with 17 bases in the middle. CDR3 coding DNA: TGCGCCAGCAGCAAAGGTGTCAGGGCCCAGAACACTGAAGCTTTCTTT. This encodes CASSKGVRAQNTEAFF.

The chain combines TRBV21-1 with TRBJ2-5; the D call TRBD2 from the table was never checked on the DNA. TRBV21-1 is designated a pseudogene. The CDR3 loop spans 17 amino acids. The CDR3 DNA reads TGTGCCAGCAGCAAAAAATGTGGGAGGGGTACGGAGGAGACCCAGTACTTC. It encodes CASSKKCGRGTEETQYF.

This chain uses TRBV5-1 with TRBJ1-1; 8 positions agree with TRBD1. The V gene's germline CDR1 is SGHRS and CDR2 YFSETQ. The CDR3 loop spans 14 amino acids. Trimming took 1 base from V and 6 from J; bases not matched to a gene: 5. CDR3 in amino acids: CASSLRTGSSEAFF. DNA for the CDR3: TGCGCCAGCAGCTTGAGGACAGGGAGTTCTGAAGCTTTCTTT.

This chain uses TRBV18 with TRBJ1-6; 7 bases are shared with TRBD1. Per the germline V gene, CDR1 is KGHSH and CDR2 is LQKENI. Trimming took 6 bases from V and 5 from J; bases not matched to a gene: 4. CDR3 size: 14 residues. The CDR3 region is CASSRDSHNSPLHF. For the CDR3, the DNA is TGTGCCAGCTCTCGGGACAGCCATAATTCACCCCTCCACTTT.

This chain connects TRBV4-3 to TRBJ2-2; 8 positions agree with TRBD2. CDR3 size: 17 residues. The germline V gene has CDR1 LGHNA and CDR2 YSLEER. Trimming at V came to 0 bases and at J to 0 bases, leaving 3 bases not matched to a gene. The CDR3 nucleotides read TGCGCCAGCAGCCAAGAATCGCGGGGGGCGAACACCGGGGAGCTGTTTTTT. Translation gives CASSQESRGANTGELFF.

This clone was found a few times. The V call is TRBV10-2, the J call TRBJ1-1; D gene unclear. The germline CDR1 and CDR2 sequences are WSHSY and SAAADI. This CDR3 has 13 residues. The V and J ends lost 8 bases and 4 bases respectively, with 14 bases between them. The CDR3 is CASEQIPGTEAFF. In DNA, the CDR3 is TGCGCCAGCGAACAGATCCCGGGCACTGAAGCTTTCTTT.

This chain uses TRBV7-9 with TRBJ1-2, with 8 nucleotides matching TRBD1. Germline V CDR1 and CDR2: SEHNR, FQNEAQ (reference sequence). The CDR3 consists of 13 residues. Trimming removed 2 bases from V and 7 bases from J; junction bases left unmatched: 3. The CDR3 is CASSLQGAPGYTF. CDR3 nucleotides: TGTGCCAGCAGCTTACAGGGGGCGCCTGGCTACACCTTC.

The chain uses TRBV7-9 and TRBJ2-7, with D possibly matching TRBD1 (6 bases). Germline CDR1 reads SEHNR; CDR2 reads FQNEAQ (reference sequence). The CDR3 is 13 amino acids. The V end was cut by 3 bases, the J end by 5 bases, with 11 bases between. This CDR3 is CASSFPRGNEQYF. CDR3 DNA sequence: TGTGCCAGCAGCTTTCCCAGGGGTAACGAGCAGTACTTC. The full variable domain, completed using reference TRBV7-9 and TRBJ2-7, is DTGVSQNPRHKITKRGQNVTFRCDPISEHNRLYWYRQTLGQGPEFLTYFQNEAQLEKSRLLSDRFSAERPKGSFSTLEIQRTEQGDSAMYLCASSFPRGNEQYFGPGTRLTVT.

The gene calls are TRBV10-1 and TRBJ2-7; TRBD1 aligns across 10 bases. Germline V lookup: CDR1 WNHNN, CDR2 SYGVQD (reference sequence). The CDR3 spans 18 residues. The trim removed 6 bases at V and 1 base at J, leaving 15 bases unmatched. DNA for the CDR3: TGCGCCAGCAGGGACGAAGGGACAGGGGACAGGGGATCCTACGAGCAGTACTTC. Its translation: CASRDEGTGDRGSYEQYF.

J is TRBJ1-5 and V is TRBV28, with 7 bases lining up with TRBD1. CDR3 length equals 14 residues. Per the germline V gene, CDR1 is MDHEN and CDR2 is SYDVKM. The junction had 6 bases not matched to a gene; V was cut back by 6 bases and J by 4 bases. CDR3 protein: CASRRRGENQPQHF. The DNA for the CDR3 is TGTGCCAGCAGGCGCAGGGGGGAAAATCAGCCCCAGCATTTT.

This clone was seen only a few times. CDR3 sequence reads: CASSLSLAARPLNANYGYTF. For the CDR3, the DNA is TGCGCCAGCAGCCTCAGCCTCGCGGCACGGCCACTAAACGCTAACTATGGCTACACCTTC. The chain carries TRBV4-3 and TRBJ1-2, with D hard to call. Trimming removed 4 bases at V and 0 bases at J, with 27 bases between. This CDR3 comprises 20 residues. Germline values: CDR1 LGHNA, CDR2 YSLEER.

V gene TRBV7-2 combines with J gene TRBJ2-2, with a tentative D call TRBD1 (6 bases). With 1 base removed from V and 9 bases from J, the gap between germline ends came to 9 bases. The germline gives CDR1 SGHTA, CDR2 FQGNSA. There are 13 residues in the CDR3. CDR3 nucleotides: TGTGCCAGCAGCTTAGGAGGGGGAAGGGAGCTGTTTTTT. Its protein product is CASSLGGGRELFF.

This clone was counted many times. V gene TRBV5-1 combines with J gene TRBJ1-6; D is unresolved. Germline V gene lookup returns CDR1 SGHRS and CDR2 YFSETQ. The CDR3 loop spans 14 amino acids. The V end lost 0 bases, the J end lost 6 bases, and 7 bases lay between the germline ends. CDR3 protein: CASSLDSRNSPLHF. The CDR3 bases are TGCGCCAGCAGCTTGGACAGCCGTAATTCACCCCTCCACTTT. Combining the CDR3 with reference TRBV5-1 and TRBJ1-6 gives the whole variable domain KAGVTQTPRYLIKTRGQQVTLSCSPISGHRSVSWYQQTPGQGLQFLFEYFSETQRNKGNFPGRFSGRQFSNSRSEMNVSTLELGDSALYLCASSLDSRNSPLHFGNGTRLTVT.

The genes are TRBV5-4 and TRBJ2-7; possibly TRBD2 for D (6 bases). V gave up 4 bases and J gave up 5 bases, with 25 bases separating them. CDR1 is SGHNT, CDR2 YYREEE, per germline (reference sequence). The CDR3 contains 17 residues. This CDR3 is CASSPQLGGAGSDEQYF. The CDR3 nucleotides read TGTGCCAGCAGCCCCCAACTAGGAGGGGCAGGGTCGGACGAGCAGTACTTC.

V gene TRBV4-1 combines with J gene TRBJ2-3; 12 bases agree with TRBD2. The CDR3 runs to 19 residues. With 0 bases clipped from V and 0 bases from J, the junction kept 7 bases outside the gene matches. From germline, CDR1 is MGHRA and CDR2 YSYEKL. CDR3: CASSQDWTSGTSSTDTQYF. CDR3 DNA: TGCGCCAGCAGCCAAGACTGGACTAGCGGGACCTCTAGCACAGATACGCAGTATTTT.

The V call is TRBV7-6, the J call TRBJ2-1, with 7 bases fitting TRBD2. Germline V lookup: CDR1 SGHVS, CDR2 FNYEAQ. CDR3 length: 13 residues. V was clipped by 5 bases and J by 12 bases; unmatched bases: 10. CDR3 protein: CASSPVRGVGQFF. The CDR3 DNA follows: TGTGCCAGCAGCCCCGTACGGGGGGTTGGGCAGTTCTTC.

The chain is built from TRBV30 and TRBJ2-5, with D possibly TRBD1 on 7 matching bases. Per germline, CDR1 GTSNPN and CDR2 SVGIG (reference sequence). This CDR3 has 12 residues. The V and J ends lost 4 bases and 6 bases respectively, with 12 bases between them. CDR3 DNA: TGTGCCTGGATGCAGGGGGGAAAGACCCAGTACTTC. Encoded protein: CAWMQGGKTQYF.

The chain links TRBV10-3 to TRBJ1-1; 11 bases are a match to TRBD1. There are 14 residues in the CDR3. Trimming cost V 6 bases and J 7 bases; bases outside gene matches: 7. CDR1 is ENHRY and CDR2 is SYGVKD in the germline V gene. The CDR3 DNA sequence: TGTGCCATCAGAAAAGGACAGGGGGCGGATGAAGCTTTCTTT. Protein sequence: CAIRKGQGADEAFF.

V usage is TRBV7-2 and J usage is TRBJ1-5, with a tentative D call TRBD1 (6 bases). Between the trimmed V and J ends, which lost 1 base and 7 bases, there was a span of 17 bases. CDR1 is SGHTA, CDR2 FQGNSA, per germline. This CDR3 is built from 16 residues. The chain's CDR3 is CASSLDNRVVGQPQHF. DNA for the CDR3: TGTGCCAGCAGCTTAGATAACAGGGTTGTCGGCCAGCCCCAGCATTTT. Variable domain in full (rest from reference TRBV7-2 and TRBJ1-5): GAGVSQSPSNKVTEKGKDVELRCDPISGHTALYWYRQSLGQGLEFLIYFQGNSAPDKSGLPSDRFSAERTGGSVSTLTIQRTQQEDSAVYLCASSLDNRVVGQPQHFGDGTRLSIL.